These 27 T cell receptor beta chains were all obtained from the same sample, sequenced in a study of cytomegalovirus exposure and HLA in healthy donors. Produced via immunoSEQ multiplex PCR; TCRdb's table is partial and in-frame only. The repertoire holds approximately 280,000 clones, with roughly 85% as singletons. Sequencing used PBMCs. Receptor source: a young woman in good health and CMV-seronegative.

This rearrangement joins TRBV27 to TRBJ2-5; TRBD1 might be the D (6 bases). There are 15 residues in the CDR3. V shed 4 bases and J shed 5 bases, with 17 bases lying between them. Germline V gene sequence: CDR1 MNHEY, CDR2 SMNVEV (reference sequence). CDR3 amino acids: CASSWGHARGETQYF. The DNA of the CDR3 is TGTGCCAGCAGTTGGGGACACGCCCGTGGGGAGACCCAGTACTTC.

The CDR3 loop reads CASSPGDIDSPLHF. The CDR3, as DNA: TGTGCCAGCAGTCCAGGGGATATTGATTCACCCCTCCACTTT. The chain employs TRBV27 and TRBJ1-6; tentatively, D is TRBD1 (6 bases). Looked up from germline, CDR1 is MNHEY and CDR2 is SMNVEV (reference sequence). The CDR3 loop spans 14 amino acids. The V end was cut by 5 bases, the J end by 8 bases, with 13 bases between.

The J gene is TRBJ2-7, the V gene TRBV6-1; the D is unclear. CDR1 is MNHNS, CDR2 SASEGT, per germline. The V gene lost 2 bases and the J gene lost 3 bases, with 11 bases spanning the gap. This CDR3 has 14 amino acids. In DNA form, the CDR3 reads TGTGCCAGCAGTGAATGGTCGCAGGACTACGAGCAGTACTTC. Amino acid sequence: CASSEWSQDYEQYF.

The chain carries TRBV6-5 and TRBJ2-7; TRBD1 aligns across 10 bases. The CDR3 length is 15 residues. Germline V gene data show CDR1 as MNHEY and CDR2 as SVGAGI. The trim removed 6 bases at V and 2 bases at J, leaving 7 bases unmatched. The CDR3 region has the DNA TGTGCCAGCAGCAACCGGGACAGGGGAACCTACGAGCAGTACTTC. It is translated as CASSNRDRGTYEQYF.

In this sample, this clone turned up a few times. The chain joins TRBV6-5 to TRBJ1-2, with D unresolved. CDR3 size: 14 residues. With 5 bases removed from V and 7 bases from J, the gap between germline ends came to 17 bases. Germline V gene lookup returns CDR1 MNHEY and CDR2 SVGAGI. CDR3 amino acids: CASSRTGAGSGYTF. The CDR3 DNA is TGTGCCAGCAGTAGGACGGGTGCTGGGAGTGGCTACACCTTC.

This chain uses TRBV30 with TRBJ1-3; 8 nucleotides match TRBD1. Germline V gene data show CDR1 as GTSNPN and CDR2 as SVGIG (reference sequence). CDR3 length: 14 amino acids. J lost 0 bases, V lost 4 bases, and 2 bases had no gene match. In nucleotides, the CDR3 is TGTGCCTGGAACAGGGGGATCTCTGGAAACACCATATATTTT. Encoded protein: CAWNRGISGNTIYF.

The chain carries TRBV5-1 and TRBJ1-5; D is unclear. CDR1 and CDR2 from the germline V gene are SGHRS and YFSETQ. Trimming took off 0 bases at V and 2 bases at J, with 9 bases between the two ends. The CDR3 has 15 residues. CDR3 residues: CASSLAGRGNQPQHF. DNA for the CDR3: TGCGCCAGCAGCTTGGCGGGTAGAGGCAATCAGCCCCAGCATTTT. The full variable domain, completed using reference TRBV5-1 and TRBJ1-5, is KAGVTQTPRYLIKTRGQQVTLSCSPISGHRSVSWYQQTPGQGLQFLFEYFSETQRNKGNFPGRFSGRQFSNSRSEMNVSTLELGDSALYLCASSLAGRGNQPQHFGDGTRLSIL.

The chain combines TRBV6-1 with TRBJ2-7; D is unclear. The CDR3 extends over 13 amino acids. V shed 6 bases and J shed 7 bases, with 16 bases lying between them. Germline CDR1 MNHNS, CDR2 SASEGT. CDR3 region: CASRPTPPYEQYF. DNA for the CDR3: TGTGCCAGCAGACCTACTCCACCTTATGAGCAGTACTTC.

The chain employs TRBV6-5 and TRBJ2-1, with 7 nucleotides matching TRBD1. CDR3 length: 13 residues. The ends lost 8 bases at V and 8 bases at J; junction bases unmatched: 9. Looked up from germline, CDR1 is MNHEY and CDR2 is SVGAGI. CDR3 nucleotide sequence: TGTGCCAGCTCCCTGACAGGGATCGATGAGCAGTTCTTC. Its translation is CASSLTGIDEQFF.

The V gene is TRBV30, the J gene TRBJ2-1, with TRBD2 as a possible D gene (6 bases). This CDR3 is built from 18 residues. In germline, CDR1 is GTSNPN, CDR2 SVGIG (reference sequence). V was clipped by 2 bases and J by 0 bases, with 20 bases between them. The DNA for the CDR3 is TGTGCCTGGAGTAAAACCGACCGGGGGACGAGCTCCTACAATGAGCAGTTCTTC. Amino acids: CAWSKTDRGTSSYNEQFF.

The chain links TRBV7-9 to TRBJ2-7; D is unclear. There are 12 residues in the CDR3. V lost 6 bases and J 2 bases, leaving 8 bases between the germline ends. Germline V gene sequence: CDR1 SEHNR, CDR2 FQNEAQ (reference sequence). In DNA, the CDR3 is TGTGCCAGCAGTCCTCCTACCTACGAGCAGTACTTC. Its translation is CASSPPTYEQYF.

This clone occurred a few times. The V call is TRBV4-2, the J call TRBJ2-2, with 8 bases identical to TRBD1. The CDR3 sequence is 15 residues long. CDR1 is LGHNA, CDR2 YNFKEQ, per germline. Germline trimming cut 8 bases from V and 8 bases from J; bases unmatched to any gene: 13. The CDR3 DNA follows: TGTGCCAGCTCCCCTCTGGACAGGGAAGTTGGGGAGCTGTTTTTT. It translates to CASSPLDREVGELFF.

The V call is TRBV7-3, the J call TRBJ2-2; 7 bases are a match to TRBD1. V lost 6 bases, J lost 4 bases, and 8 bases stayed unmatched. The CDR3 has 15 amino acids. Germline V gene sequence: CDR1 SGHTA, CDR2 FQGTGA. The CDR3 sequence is CASSSDRVGTGELFF. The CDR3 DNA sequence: TGTGCCAGCAGTTCCGACAGGGTGGGCACCGGGGAGCTGTTTTTT.

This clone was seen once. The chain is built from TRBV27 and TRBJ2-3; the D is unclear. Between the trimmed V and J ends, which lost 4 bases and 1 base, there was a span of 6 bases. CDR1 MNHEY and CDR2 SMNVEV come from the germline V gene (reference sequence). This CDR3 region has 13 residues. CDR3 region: CASSSPGTDTQYF. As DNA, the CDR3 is TGTGCCAGCAGTTCGCCGGGCACAGATACGCAGTATTTT.

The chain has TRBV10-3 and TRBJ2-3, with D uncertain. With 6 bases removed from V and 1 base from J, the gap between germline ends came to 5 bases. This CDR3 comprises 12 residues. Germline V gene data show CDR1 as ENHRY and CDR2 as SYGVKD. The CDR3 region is CAISRGTDTQYF. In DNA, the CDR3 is TGTGCCATCAGCCGGGGCACAGATACGCAGTATTTT.

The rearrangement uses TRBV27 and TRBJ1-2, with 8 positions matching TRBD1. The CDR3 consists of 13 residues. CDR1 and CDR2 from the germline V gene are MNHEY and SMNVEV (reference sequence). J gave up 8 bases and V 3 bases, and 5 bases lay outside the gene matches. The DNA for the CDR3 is TGTGCCAGCAGTTTGGGGACAGGCTGGGGCTACACCTTC. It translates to CASSLGTGWGYTF.

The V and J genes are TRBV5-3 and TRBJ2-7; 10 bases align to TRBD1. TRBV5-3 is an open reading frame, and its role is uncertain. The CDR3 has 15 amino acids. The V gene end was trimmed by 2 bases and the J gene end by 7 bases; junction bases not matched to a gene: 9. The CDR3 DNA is TGTGCCAGAAGCTTAGGACAGGGGGTAAATAAGGAGCAGTACTTC. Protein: CARSLGQGVNKEQYF.

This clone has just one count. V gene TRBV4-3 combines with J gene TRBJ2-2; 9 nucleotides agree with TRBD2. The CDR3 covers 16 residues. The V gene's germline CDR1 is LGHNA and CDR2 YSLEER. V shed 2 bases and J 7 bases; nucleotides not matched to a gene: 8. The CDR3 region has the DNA TGCGCCAGCAGCCAAAGTAGGCGGGGGGGGCGCGGGGAGCTGTTTTTT. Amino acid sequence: CASSQSRRGGRGELFF.

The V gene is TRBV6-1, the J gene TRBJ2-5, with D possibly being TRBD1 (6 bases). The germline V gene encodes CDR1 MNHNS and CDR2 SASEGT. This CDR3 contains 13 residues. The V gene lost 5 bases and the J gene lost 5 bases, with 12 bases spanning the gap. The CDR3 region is CASSFGQRETQYF. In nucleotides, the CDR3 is TGTGCCAGCAGTTTCGGACAGCGTGAGACCCAGTACTTC.

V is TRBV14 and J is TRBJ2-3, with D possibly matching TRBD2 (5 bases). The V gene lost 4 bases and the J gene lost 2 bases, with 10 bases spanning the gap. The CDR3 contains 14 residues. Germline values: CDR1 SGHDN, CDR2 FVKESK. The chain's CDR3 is CASSPSGNTDTQYF. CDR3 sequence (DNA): TGTGCCAGCAGCCCCTCCGGGAACACAGATACGCAGTATTTT.

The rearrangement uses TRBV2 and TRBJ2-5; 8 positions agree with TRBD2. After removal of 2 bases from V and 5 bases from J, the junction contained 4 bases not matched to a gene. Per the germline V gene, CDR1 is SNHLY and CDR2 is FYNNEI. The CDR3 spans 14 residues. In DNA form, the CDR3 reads TGTGCCAGCAGTGAATTCCCGGGAGGGGAGACCCAGTACTTC. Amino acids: CASSEFPGGETQYF.

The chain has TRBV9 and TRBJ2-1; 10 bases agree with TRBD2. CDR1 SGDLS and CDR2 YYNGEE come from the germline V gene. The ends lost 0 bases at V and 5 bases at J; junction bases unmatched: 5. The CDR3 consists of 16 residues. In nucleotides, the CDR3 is TGTGCCAGCAGCGTAGAAACAGCGGGAGGGGACAATGAGCAGTTCTTC. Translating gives CASSVETAGGDNEQFF.

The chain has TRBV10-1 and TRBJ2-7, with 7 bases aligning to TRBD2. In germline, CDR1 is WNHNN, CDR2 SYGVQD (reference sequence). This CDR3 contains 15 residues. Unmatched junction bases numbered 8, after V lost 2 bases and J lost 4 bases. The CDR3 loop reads CASSETGTNRYEQYF. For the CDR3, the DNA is TGCGCCAGCAGTGAGACCGGGACTAATCGATACGAGCAGTACTTC.

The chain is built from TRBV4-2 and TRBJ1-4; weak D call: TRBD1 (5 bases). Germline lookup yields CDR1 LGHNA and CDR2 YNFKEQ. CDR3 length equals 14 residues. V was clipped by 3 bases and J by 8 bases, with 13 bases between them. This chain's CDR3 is CASSQGGIGEKLFF. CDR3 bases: TGTGCCAGCAGCCAGGGGGGTATAGGGGAAAAACTGTTTTTT.

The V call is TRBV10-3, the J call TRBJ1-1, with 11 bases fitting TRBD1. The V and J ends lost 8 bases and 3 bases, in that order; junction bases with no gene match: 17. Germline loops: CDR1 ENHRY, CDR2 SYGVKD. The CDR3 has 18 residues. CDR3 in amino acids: CAIRTLPGQGEYDTEAFF. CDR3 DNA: TGTGCCATCCGGACCCTCCCGGGACAGGGGGAATACGACACTGAAGCTTTCTTT.

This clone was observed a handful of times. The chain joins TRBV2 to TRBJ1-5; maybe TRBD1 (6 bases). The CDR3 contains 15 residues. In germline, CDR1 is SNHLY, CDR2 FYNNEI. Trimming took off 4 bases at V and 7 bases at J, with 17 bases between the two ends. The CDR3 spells CASSAMQGLGQPQHF. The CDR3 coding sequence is TGTGCCAGCAGTGCTATGCAGGGGTTGGGACAGCCCCAGCATTTT. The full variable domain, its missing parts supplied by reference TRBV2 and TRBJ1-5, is EPEVTQTPSHQVTQMGQEVILRCVPISNHLYFYWYRQILGQKVEFLVSFYNNEISEKSEIFDDQFSVERPDGSNFTLKIRSTKLEDSAMYFCASSAMQGLGQPQHFGDGTRLSIL.

The CDR3 DNA follows: TGTGCCAGCAGTAACACAGGGGGCATGGATGAGCAGTTCTTC. Translation: CASSNTGGMDEQFF. The chain is built from TRBV6-5 and TRBJ2-1; TRBD1 agrees at 9 bases. V lost 5 bases, J lost 8 bases, and 7 bases stayed unmatched. The germline V gene has CDR1 MNHEY and CDR2 SVGAGI. The CDR3 is 14 residues long.